The source of this TCR beta chain is a study of blood T cell repertoires in COVID-19. Study context: PBMCs, B-cell-depleted T cells, or T cells were the source of the cDNA or gDNA that made up the material.

The CDR3 spans 14 residues. V trimming: 4 bases; J trimming: 4 bases; junction bases outside the gene matches: 4. Germline lookup yields CDR1 SGHRS and CDR2 YFSETQ. The cohort comprised adults aged 18 to 89 years residing in about two dozen US areas. How the authors handled the data: The assay estimated nucleated cells by amplifying reference gene primers. Sequencing used immunoSEQ multiplex PCR; TCRdb keeps in-frame clones, though not all of them. V and J calls and clone size come straight from that table; D and trimming were deduced from the DNA. This sample has about 320,000 clones; approximately 88% occur once, and the top ten carry 4.5% to 5.5%.

The rearrangement joins TRBV5-1 to TRBJ2-7; 11 bases match TRBD2. Material for sequencing was PBMCs or T cells enriched from blood (not recorded which). This receptor was obtained from a man in his sixties who had recovered from COVID-19. CDR3 coding DNA: TGCGCCAGCAGCGTTAGCGGGAGGGGGTACGAGCAGTACTTC. Translation gives CASSVSGRGYEQYF.